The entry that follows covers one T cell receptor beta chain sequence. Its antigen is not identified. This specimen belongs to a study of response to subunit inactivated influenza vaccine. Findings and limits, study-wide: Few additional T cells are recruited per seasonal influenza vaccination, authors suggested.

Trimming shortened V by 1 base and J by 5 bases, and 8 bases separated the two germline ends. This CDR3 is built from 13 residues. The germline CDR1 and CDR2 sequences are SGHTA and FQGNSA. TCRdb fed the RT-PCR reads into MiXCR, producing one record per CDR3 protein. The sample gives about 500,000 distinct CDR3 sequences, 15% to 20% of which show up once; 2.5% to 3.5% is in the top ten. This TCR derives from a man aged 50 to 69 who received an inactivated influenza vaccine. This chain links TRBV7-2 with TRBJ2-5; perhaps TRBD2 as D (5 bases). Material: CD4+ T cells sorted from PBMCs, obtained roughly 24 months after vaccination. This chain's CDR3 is CASSLVWRETQYF. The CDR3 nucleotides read TGTGCCAGCAGCTTAGTTTGGAGGGAGACCCAGTACTTC.